The next 22 T cell receptor beta chains were all read from a single sample in a study of tumor-infiltrating lymphocytes in primary liver carcinoma. RNA and DNA were co-extracted from around 20-30 mg of unsorted bulk tissue. With a constant-region primer, TCR beta cDNA was made from approximately 500 ng of total RNA. Amplification in three nested multiplex PCR rounds with slightly modified ARM-PCR gave rise to TCR beta libraries. With TRBV1-TRBV30 forward primers and a C-beta reverse primer, the first two PCR rounds were run for about 10 cycles each. TCRdb used MiXCR to reprocess the multiplex PCR reads, holding one entry per CDR3 protein. Among approximately 110,000 distinct CDR3 sequences listed, roughly 80% were seen once. The sample consisted of liver tumor tissue from sampling region 3. Subset reported: tumor region T3, left-lateral pole. The receptors shown here come from a man aged 35-49 years with primary liver carcinoma and hepatitis B virus infection.

Concerning this clonotype: The junction and the germline gene differ at one end; a read error may be behind it. V usage is TRBV12-3 or TRBV12-4 and J usage is TRBJ2-3, with D possibly being TRBD2 (5 bases). The CDR3 extends over 15 amino acids. Here the CDR3 DNA reads TGTGTCAGCAGTTCTGCAAGCGGACGCACATATACGCAGTATTTT. This translates into CVSSSASGRTYTQYF.

V gene TRBV4-1 combines with J gene TRBJ2-3, with D perhaps matching TRBD1 or TRBD2 (6 bases each). CDR1 and CDR2 (germline): MGHRA, YSYEKL. V shed 3 bases and J shed 1 base, with 14 bases lying between them. The CDR3 sequence is 16 residues long. The CDR3 sequence: CASSQTGAGCTDTQYF. CDR3 DNA sequence: TGCGCCAGCAGCCAGACGGGGGCTGGCTGCACAGATACGCAGTATTTT.

As for this clonotype: The CDR3 does not close with the conserved phenylalanine or tryptophan, likely indicating a read error. The rearrangement links TRBV10-3 to TRBJ1-1; maybe TRBD1 (6 bases). This CDR3 is built from 15 residues. CDR1 is ENHRY and CDR2 is SYGVKD in the germline V gene. Trimming took 9 bases from V and 1 from J, leaving 18 bases between them. In DNA form, the CDR3 reads TGTGCCATTTCCACCGGGGGACAAAAGAACACTGAAGCTTTCTCT. Its translation is CAISTGGQKNTEAFS.

Concerning this clonotype: A junction boundary mismatches the germline segment, possibly from a read error. The J gene is TRBJ2-3, the V gene TRBV4-3; tentatively, D is TRBD1 (6 bases). This CDR3 region has 17 residues. Germline CDR1 is LGHNA and CDR2 is YSLEER. DNA of the CDR3: TGCGCCATCAGCCAAGATCTTGGGGGCTGGGGCACAGATACACAGTATTTT. It codes for CAISQDLGGWGTDTQYF.

Concerning this clonotype itself: The junction departs from the called germline gene at one end, perhaps through a read error. The V gene is TRBV12-3 or TRBV12-4, the J gene TRBJ1-1; D possibly corresponds to TRBD1 (5 bases). The CDR3 runs 12 residues. CDR3 protein: CASSSPGSEAYF. CDR3 bases: TGTGCCAGCAGTTCGCCAGGGAGTGAAGCTTACTTT.

The chain joins TRBV6-1 to TRBJ1-5; D not certain. CDR1 MNHNS and CDR2 SASEGT come from the germline V gene. This CDR3 is 16 amino acids long. V was shortened by 6 bases and J by 4 bases, with 19 bases between the two germline ends. The CDR3 DNA follows: TGTGCCAGCAGCCCCGTGGACGGAAATAGGAATCAGCCCCAGCATTTT. Its translation is CASSPVDGNRNQPQHF.

This clonotype was seen only once. At one boundary the junction diverges from the germline segment, which might be a read error. This chain links TRBV12-3 or TRBV12-4 with TRBJ1-1, with a weak D call TRBD1 (6 bases). This CDR3 spans 14 amino acids. The chain's CDR3 is CDSSLADRNTEAFF. DNA for the CDR3: TGTGACAGCAGTTTGGCAGACAGGAACACTGAGGCTTTCTTT.

A note on this clonotype: Germline and junction disagree at one end, which may indicate a read error. The chain is built from TRBV6-2 or TRBV6-3 and TRBJ2-7; 8 nucleotides align to TRBD2. Germline assignment: CDR1 MNHEY and CDR2 SVGEGT. The CDR3 sequence is 15 residues long. The CDR3: CVSSTPTSGEYEQYF. As DNA, the CDR3 is TGTGTCAGCAGCACTCCTACTAGCGGAGAGTACGAGCAGTACTTC.

On this clonotype itself: It may be a read error: a sequence one base away is much more abundant. The conserved phenylalanine or tryptophan normally closing the CDR3 is absent here, so this likely arose from a read error. The V call is TRBV5-1, the J call TRBJ2-1; possibly TRBD1 for D (6 bases). The CDR3 extends over 15 amino acids. V shed 4 bases and J shed 4 bases, with 15 bases lying between them. CDR1 is SGHRS, CDR2 YFSETQ, per germline. The CDR3 spells CASSPQGTEYNEQFS. The CDR3 bases are TGCGCCAGCAGCCCTCAGGGGACCGAATACAATGAGCAGTTCTCC.

This clonotype was observed many times. The rearrangement links TRBV29-1 to TRBJ2-1; 16 bases align to TRBD2. Germline values: CDR1 SQVTM, CDR2 ANQGSEA. V was pared by 3 bases and J by 10 bases, with 6 bases of the junction left unmatched. This CDR3 is built from 15 residues. The CDR3 DNA reads TGCAGCGTTGACGGGACTAGCGGGAGGGCATGGGAGCAGTTCTTC. It yields the protein CSVDGTSGRAWEQFF.

A note on this clonotype: Its ends do not fully match the called genes, so a read error is possible. The chain uses TRBV6-7 and TRBJ2-1, with 8 positions matching TRBD2. Being an ORF, TRBV6-7 has a function that is uncertain. This CDR3 is built from 19 residues. The CDR3 region is CASSYQDSGNFSSYSEQFF. Here the CDR3 DNA reads TGTGCCAGCAGTTACCAGGATAGCGGGAATTTTAGCTCCTACAGTGAGCAGTTCTTC.

This clonotype is medium-sized (0.01 to 0.1%). The V gene is TRBV6-6, the J gene TRBJ1-2, with unresolved D. Germline V CDR1 and CDR2: MNHNY, SVGAGI (reference sequence). The CDR3 runs 14 residues. With 7 bases removed from V and 2 bases from J, the gap between germline ends came to 14 bases. As DNA, the CDR3 is TGTGCCAGCACCACGGGTCCCAGGAACTATGGCTACACCTTC. The encoded protein is CASTTGPRNYGYTF.

Notes on this clonotype: A junction boundary mismatches the germline segment, possibly from a read error. This chain uses TRBV12-3 or TRBV12-4 with TRBJ2-7; TRBD1 aligns across 7 bases. This CDR3 comprises 15 residues. The CDR3 bases are TGTGACAGCGGACATACACAACAGGGGCTCTACGAGCAGTACTTC. Translated: CDSGHTQQGLYEQYF.

As concerns this clonotype: The junction departs from germline at one end; a sequencing error may be responsible. J is TRBJ2-1 and V is TRBV5-1, with TRBD2 identical over 9 bases. The germline gives CDR1 SGHRS, CDR2 YFSETQ. The CDR3 covers 17 residues. The CDR3 bases are TGCGCCAACAGCTCCTCCTCCGGACTAGCGTCCCACAATGAGCAGCTCTTC. Residues: CANSSSSGLASHNEQLF.

Concerning this clonotype: Mismatch with germline at one junction end may stem from a read error. The chain has TRBV6-2 or TRBV6-3 and TRBJ2-1; 8 positions agree with TRBD2. The CDR3 covers 15 residues. CDR1 and CDR2 (germline): MNHEY, SVGEGT. CDR3 nucleotide sequence: TGTGTCAGCAGTCGACGACCACTAGCGGCCAATGAGCAGTTTTTC. Amino acids: CVSSRRPLAANEQFF.

The sample holds one count of this clonotype. The chain has TRBV12-3 or TRBV12-4 and TRBJ2-5; D remains unclear. The CDR3 totals 13 residues. The CDR3 reads CGSSQRSQETQYF. CDR3 nucleotide sequence: TGTGGGAGCAGTCAAAGGTCCCAAGAGACCCAGTACTTC.

With respect to this clonotype: Germline and junction disagree at one end, which may indicate a read error. J is TRBJ2-3 and V is TRBV10-3; 7 nucleotides match TRBD2. Germline V gene lookup returns CDR1 ENHRY and CDR2 SYGVKD. This CDR3 is built from 14 residues. DNA for the CDR3: TGCGCCACCCGAGGGAGGGTAGGCACAGATACGCAGTATTTT. It yields the protein CATRGRVGTDTQYF.

The chain links TRBV29-1 to TRBJ2-2; D not resolved. The CDR3 loop spans 15 amino acids. The germline V gene encodes CDR1 SQVTM and CDR2 ANQGSEA. Trimming left V 4 bases short and J 3 bases short, with 15 bases between. CDR3 sequence reads: CSVGSSAADTGELFF. Here the CDR3 DNA reads TGCAGCGTTGGGAGTAGTGCGGCGGACACCGGGGAGCTGTTTTTT.

Points on this clonotype: Germline is not matched at one junction end, which may reflect a read error. V usage is TRBV11-2 and J usage is TRBJ2-4; D possibly corresponds to TRBD2 (5 bases). This CDR3 region has 15 residues. CDR1 is SGHAT and CDR2 is FQNNGV in the germline V gene. As DNA, the CDR3 is TGTGCCAGCACTACTCCAGCGGTAGCCAAAAACATTCAGTACTTT. This encodes CASTTPAVAKNIQYF.

Points on this clonotype: An end of the junction does not agree with germline; a read error may underlie this. The gene calls are TRBV5-4 and TRBJ2-3, with a tentative D call TRBD2 (6 bases). CDR1 is SGHNT and CDR2 is YYREEE in the germline V gene (reference sequence). The CDR3 runs to 17 residues. This CDR3 is CASSTSHARTSIDTQYF. The CDR3 nucleotides read TGTGCCAGCAGCACTTCCCACGCGCGAACTAGCATAGATACGCAGTATTTT.

The V and J genes are TRBV30 and TRBJ1-1; TRBD1 might be the D (6 bases). Germline lookup yields CDR1 GTSNPN and CDR2 SVGIG (reference sequence). The CDR3 is 15 residues long. The V and J ends lost 0 bases and 11 bases respectively, with 22 bases between them. As DNA, the CDR3 is TGTGCCTGGAGTGTATGGGGAGGGGGAAGGACTAAGGCTTTCTTT. Translated: CAWSVWGGGRTKAFF.

Worth noting for this clonotype: The junction and the germline gene differ at one end; a read error may be behind it. The chain recombines TRBV10-3 with TRBJ1-5; D is perhaps TRBD1 (6 bases). The CDR3 is made up of 14 amino acids. Germline-derived CDR1 and CDR2 are ENHRY and SYGVKD. The chain's CDR3 is CATREAEGHQPHHF. In DNA form, the CDR3 reads TGTGCCACCAGGGAAGCGGAGGGACATCAGCCCCACCATTTT.